This record covers a single TCR beta chain. Its specificity is not known. The entry originates in a study of shared clonotypes between healthy human individuals. This table comes from immunoSEQ multiplex PCR, and its TCRdb copy is limited to in-frame clones, with some not included. The repertoire holds 2 million to 2.5 million clones, with 95% as singletons. Study conclusions and caveats: Sampling covered blood only; tissue repertoires likely differ.

Trimming stripped 2 bases from V and 0 bases from J, with 11 bases between. Germline CDR1 is SNHLY and CDR2 is FYNNEI. The CDR3 loop spans 16 amino acids. The receptor comes from a young man in good health. The V and J genes are TRBV2 and TRBJ1-5, with D possibly TRBD1 on 6 matching bases. The sample comprised naive CD4+ T cells sorted from blood. The subset here: CD45RA+ positively selected. CDR3 coding DNA: TGTGCCAGCAGTGAAAGGAGGACAGATAGCAATCAGCCCCAGCATTTT. Protein sequence: CASSERRTDSNQPQHF.